Shown below are 23 T cell receptor beta chains from a single sample sequenced in a study of molecular identifiers for immune sequencing clone quantification. TCRdb reprocessed the PCR reads via MiXCR and lists one record per CDR3 protein. Of approximately 97,000 distinct CDR3 sequences in the sample, less than 25% are singletons; the top ten hold around 1%. The material sequenced was naive CD8+ T cells from blood, with Jurkat cell RNA spiked in. Subset described: FACS-sorted CD8+CD4-CCR7+CD45RA+ naive T cells. The receptors were sampled from a human donor in good health. Some libraries in this study had Jurkat cell RNA spiked in.

This rearrangement joins TRBV4-3 to TRBJ2-2; D unclear. This CDR3 is 15 amino acids long. CDR1 and CDR2 from the germline V gene are LGHNA and YSLEER. Trimming removed 1 base at V and 12 bases at J, with 18 bases between. DNA for the CDR3: TGCGCCAGCAGCCAAGTCAGAATTGAACCTCGGAAGCTGTTTTTT. This encodes CASSQVRIEPRKLFF.

This chain joins TRBV20-1 and TRBJ2-7, with D possibly being TRBD2 (5 bases). CDR1 DFQATT and CDR2 SNEGSKA come from the germline V gene (reference sequence). There are 13 residues in the CDR3. Trimming removed 7 bases at V and 4 bases at J, with 17 bases between. The CDR3 nucleotides read TGCAGTGTCCGAAGGAGGTTAGCTTACGAGCAGTACTTC. This encodes CSVRRRLAYEQYF.

This clonotype came up a few times. V is TRBV6-2 or TRBV6-3 and J is TRBJ2-5, with 7 nucleotides matching TRBD1. The germline V gene has CDR1 MNHEY and CDR2 SVGEGT. Trimming cost V 7 bases and J 4 bases; bases outside gene matches: 6. The CDR3 sequence is 13 residues long. This CDR3 reads CASKQGIRETQYF. In DNA, the CDR3 is TGTGCCAGCAAACAGGGGATCCGAGAGACCCAGTACTTC.

For this clonotype: A much larger clone is a single base away; this may be a read error. This rearrangement joins TRBV27 to TRBJ2-1; TRBD2 agrees at 10 bases. Trimming removed 4 bases from V and 8 bases from J; junction bases left unmatched: 11. The CDR3 loop spans 16 amino acids. CDR1 and CDR2 (germline): MNHEY, SMNVEV (reference sequence). The CDR3 reads CASSSLLAGRLDEQFF. The CDR3 bases are TGTGCCAGCAGTTCGTTACTAGCGGGGCGGCTGGATGAGCAGTTCTTC.

This clonotype was counted ten times or more. The chain carries TRBV3-1 and TRBJ1-6, with D perhaps TRBD1 (5 bases). The CDR3 length is 13 residues. Trimming stripped 1 base from V and 9 bases from J, with 7 bases between. Germline CDR1 reads LGHDT; CDR2 reads YNNKEL (reference sequence). The CDR3: CASSQGGGSPLHF. The CDR3 region has the DNA TGTGCCAGCAGCCAAGGGGGGGGTTCACCCCTCCACTTT.

This chain links TRBV15 with TRBJ2-5; unclear D gene. Germline CDR1 LNHNV, CDR2 YYDKDF (reference sequence). V gave up 2 bases and J gave up 3 bases, with 10 bases separating them. The CDR3 contains 14 residues. CDR3 nucleotide sequence: TGTGCCACCAGCAGATATAGGACGGAAGAGACCCAGTACTTC. Its protein is CATSRYRTEETQYF. The whole variable domain, filled in from reference TRBV15 and TRBJ2-5, reads DAMVIQNPRYQVTQFGKPVTLSCSQTLNHNVMYWYQQKSSQAPKLLFHYYDKDFNNEADTPDNFQSRRPNTSFCFLDIRSPGLGDTAMYLCATSRYRTEETQYFGPGTRLLVL.

This clonotype has ten or more counts. The chain employs TRBV7-9 and TRBJ2-4; unclear D gene. Germline assignment: CDR1 SEHNR and CDR2 FQNEAQ (reference sequence). This CDR3 has 15 residues. Trimming took 2 bases from V and 5 from J, leaving 13 bases between them. The CDR3 region is CASSLKIGTQNIQYF. In nucleotides, the CDR3 is TGTGCCAGCAGCTTAAAGATAGGAACTCAAAACATTCAGTACTTC.

As for this clonotype: The junction departs from germline at one end; a sequencing error may be responsible. The chain employs TRBV4-3 and TRBJ2-7, with 12 positions matching TRBD2. This CDR3 region has 15 residues. Germline-derived CDR1 and CDR2 are LGHNA and YSLEER. For the CDR3, the DNA is TGCCCCAGCAGCCAAGGACTAGCGGGACACTACGAGCAGTACTTC. Translated, it gives CPSSQGLAGHYEQYF.

The rearrangement uses TRBV19 and TRBJ2-3; D gene unclear. Trimming pared 7 bases from V and 10 bases from J, leaving 27 bases between. This CDR3 comprises 16 residues. Germline V gene sequence: CDR1 LNHDA, CDR2 SQIVND (reference sequence). CDR3 nucleotides: TGTGCCAGTACCCCGTATAATTGGAAGCACGGTGATTCGCAGTATTTT. It is translated as CASTPYNWKHGDSQYF.

This clonotype came up a few times. The chain recombines TRBV6-2 or TRBV6-3 with TRBJ1-1, with unresolved D. The CDR3 has 14 residues. Between the trimmed V and J ends, which lost 1 base and 1 base, there was a span of 7 bases. Germline V gives CDR1 MNHEY, CDR2 SVGEGT. The CDR3 DNA reads TGTGCCAGCAGTTACTTCGGACCGAACACTGAAGCTTTCTTT. This encodes CASSYFGPNTEAFF.

The chain employs TRBV11-2 and TRBJ1-2; D ambiguous. Germline CDR1 SGHAT, CDR2 FQNNGV. This CDR3 spans 12 amino acids. V lost 5 bases to trimming and J lost 4 bases, with 8 bases between them. DNA for the CDR3: TGTGCCAGCAGCCAAACAAGCTATGGCTACACCTTC. It translates to CASSQTSYGYTF.

This clonotype was recorded many times. The junction differs from germline at one of its ends, possibly a read error. J is TRBJ2-7 and V is TRBV7-9; D may correspond to TRBD1 or TRBD2 (6 bases each). In germline, CDR1 is SEHNR, CDR2 FQNEAQ (reference sequence). The CDR3 runs to 13 residues. CDR3 loop: CASSLGGGYEQYF. The DNA for the CDR3 is TGTGCCAGCAGTTTAGGAGGGGGCTACGAGCAGTACTTC. Combining the CDR3 with reference TRBV7-9 and TRBJ2-7 gives the whole variable domain DTGVSQNPRHKITKRGQNVTFRCDPISEHNRLYWYRQTLGQGPEFLTYFQNEAQLEKSRLLSDRFSAERPKGSFSTLEIQRTEQGDSAMYLCASSLGGGYEQYFGPGTRLTVT.

This clonotype was observed many times. The chain couples TRBV30 to TRBJ2-7, with TRBD1 as a possible D gene (6 bases). Germline CDR1 reads GTSNPN; CDR2 reads SVGIG (reference sequence). V dropped 0 bases and J dropped 6 bases, with 15 bases sitting between them. CDR3 size: 14 residues. For the CDR3, the DNA is TGTGCCTGGAGTGTAATAGGGCAGGGGTCCGAGCAGTACTTC. This sequence encodes CAWSVIGQGSEQYF.

This clonotype was seen repeatedly, ten times or more. The chain has TRBV4-1 and TRBJ2-1, with 10 bases aligning to TRBD2. J gave up 7 bases and V 0 bases, and 3 bases lay outside the gene matches. CDR3 length: 15 residues. Germline CDR1 is MGHRA and CDR2 is YSYEKL. CDR3 protein: CASSQDPGLANEQFF. The CDR3 region has the DNA TGCGCCAGCAGCCAAGATCCGGGACTAGCGAATGAGCAGTTCTTC.

The sample holds many counts of this clonotype. This rearrangement joins TRBV4-3 to TRBJ2-7; 13 bases agree with TRBD2. CDR1 and CDR2 from the germline V gene are LGHNA and YSLEER. V dropped 1 base and J dropped 3; count of bases not matched to a gene: 0. The CDR3 sequence is 15 residues long. The CDR3 reads CASSQGLAGGYEQYF. CDR3 coding DNA: TGCGCCAGCAGCCAAGGACTAGCGGGGGGCTACGAGCAGTACTTC.

This clonotype occurred a few times. The chain couples TRBV15 to TRBJ1-3, with 9 bases matching TRBD1. This CDR3 has 16 amino acids. V shed 3 bases, J shed 0 bases, and the junction held 3 bases outside the gene matches. Looked up from germline, CDR1 is LNHNV and CDR2 is YYDKDF (reference sequence). CDR3 bases: TGTGCCACCAGCAGGGACAGGGGATTCTCTGGAAACACCATATATTTT. The encoded protein is CATSRDRGFSGNTIYF.

As regards this clonotype: This sequence may be a read error, since a much larger clone differs from it by one base. The rearrangement joins TRBV10-2 to TRBJ2-2, with 9 bases that match TRBD2. In germline, CDR1 is WSHSY, CDR2 SAAADI. V lost 7 bases, J lost 3 bases, and 9 bases stayed unmatched. CDR3 size: 16 residues. CDR3 nucleotides: TGCGCCAGCACATCGGCTAGCGGGACTTACACCGGGGAGCTGTTTTTT. Translating it yields CASTSASGTYTGELFF.

The V call is TRBV4-1, the J call TRBJ2-1; 12 nucleotides match TRBD2. Trimming removed 0 bases from V and 4 bases from J; junction bases left unmatched: 4. The CDR3 sequence is 17 residues long. Germline-derived CDR1 and CDR2 are MGHRA and YSYEKL. The CDR3 coding sequence is TGCGCCAGCAGCCAAGATAGGACTAGCGGGGTATACAATGAGCAGTTCTTC. This codes for CASSQDRTSGVYNEQFF.

As regards this clonotype: Given a much more abundant clone one base away, this may be a read error. V usage is TRBV5-5 and J usage is TRBJ2-7; D may be TRBD1 (5 bases). The CDR3 loop spans 15 amino acids. V gave up 0 bases and J gave up 5 bases, with 15 bases separating them. Germline assignment: CDR1 SGHKS and CDR2 YYEKEE (reference sequence). CDR3 in DNA: TGTGCCAGCAGCTTGGGGTGGGTAAGCAGGGACGAGCAGTACTTC. This translates into CASSLGWVSRDEQYF.

In this sample, this clonotype turned up a few times. This chain uses TRBV28 with TRBJ1-1; D is undetermined. The CDR3 extends over 13 amino acids. V dropped 5 bases and J dropped 1 base, with 8 bases sitting between them. In germline, CDR1 is MDHEN, CDR2 SYDVKM. The CDR3 coding sequence is TGTGCCAGCAGTGCCACAGAGAACACTGAAGCTTTCTTT. Translated, it gives CASSATENTEAFF.

Turning to this clonotype: This may be a read error, as it is one base from a much larger clone. The J gene is TRBJ1-4, the V gene TRBV7-6; TRBD1 matches at 9 bases. CDR3 size: 16 residues. CDR1 and CDR2 from the germline V gene are SGHVS and FNYEAQ. The CDR3, as DNA: TGTGTCAGCAGCTTTGGACAGGGGTTCGGTAATGAAAAACTGTTTTTT. Translated, it gives CVSSFGQGFGNEKLFF.

This clonotype was counted ten times or more. The rearrangement joins TRBV27 to TRBJ2-3; D is unresolved. The CDR3 runs 15 residues. V lost 5 bases to trimming and J lost 3 bases, with 15 bases between them. CDR1 is MNHEY and CDR2 is SMNVEV in the germline V gene (reference sequence). CDR3 sequence: CASSLIWVGTDTQYF. As DNA, the CDR3 is TGTGCCAGCAGTCTAATTTGGGTGGGGACAGATACGCAGTATTTT.

This chain joins TRBV12-3 or TRBV12-4 and TRBJ2-7, with 9 bases fitting TRBD1. The CDR3 contains 14 residues. The V segment lost 5 bases and the J segment 5 bases; nucleotides outside the gene matches: 7. The CDR3 here is CASSTTGGNHEQYF. The CDR3 DNA follows: TGTGCCAGCAGTACGACAGGGGGTAACCACGAGCAGTACTTC.